A selection of T cell receptor beta chains follows, all from one sample in a study of Siglec-9 on CD8 T cells in melanoma. Profiled with immunoSEQ multiplex PCR; TCRdb holds only in-frame clones, not every one. Of tens of thousands of clones in the sample, about 80% are singletons; the top ten hold about 6%. The sequencing input was Siglec-9- CD8+ T cells sorted from blood. Source of these receptors: a human donor in good health. Both conserved end residues are part of each CDR3. A D gene is named only where the DNA matches it firmly. Expanded clones are given a class, and other clones once, few, many or no size at all.

len: 18; j_gene: TRBJ2-7; abundance: once; d_gene: TRBD2; v_gene: TRBV28; CDR3aa: CASSSYPTSGNFSYEQYF; CDR3nt: TGTGCCAGCAGTTCCTACCCGACTAGCGGGAATTTTTCCTACGAGCAGTACTTC
len: 14; j_gene: TRBJ1-5; abundance: .; d_gene: .; v_gene: TRBV27; CDR3aa: CASSLRRGNQPQHF; CDR3nt: TGTGCCAGCAGTTTACGGAGGGGCAATCAGCCCCAGCATTTT
len: 15; j_gene: TRBJ2-1; abundance: .; d_gene: TRBD1; v_gene: TRBV5-1; CDR3aa: CASTRQGGSYNEQFF; CDR3nt: TGCGCCAGCACCAGACAGGGGGGCTCCTACAATGAGCAGTTCTTC
len: 13; j_gene: TRBJ2-1; abundance: .; d_gene: .; v_gene: TRBV2; CDR3aa: CASSDPNQHEQFF; CDR3nt: TGTGCCAGCAGTGATCCCAACCAGCATGAGCAGTTCTTC
len: 9; j_gene: TRBJ2-7; abundance: .; d_gene: .; v_gene: TRBV6-1; CDR3aa: CASSPEQYF; CDR3nt: TGTGCCAGCAGTCCCGAGCAGTACTTC
len: 15; j_gene: TRBJ2-2; abundance: .; d_gene: .; v_gene: TRBV12-5; CDR3aa: CASGPPRGRPGELFF; CDR3nt: TGTGCTAGTGGCCCACCCAGGGGTCGACCCGGGGAGCTGTTTTTT
len: 14; j_gene: TRBJ2-7; abundance: .; d_gene: .; v_gene: TRBV19; CDR3aa: CASSLQESFYEQYF; CDR3nt: TGTGCCAGTAGTCTCCAGGAGTCTTTTTACGAGCAGTACTTC
len: 15; j_gene: TRBJ2-1; abundance: .; d_gene: TRBD2; v_gene: TRBV19; CDR3aa: CASRPNPFSGGGKFF; CDR3nt: TGTGCCAGTAGGCCAAACCCCTTTAGCGGGGGGGGGAAGTTCTTC
len: 19; j_gene: TRBJ2-6; abundance: .; d_gene: TRBD1; v_gene: TRBV27; CDR3aa: CASSLLVSGGGSGANVLTF; CDR3nt: TGTGCCAGCAGTTTATTGGTTTCAGGGGGCGGCTCTGGGGCCAACGTCCTGACTTTC
len: 13; j_gene: TRBJ2-1; abundance: .; d_gene: .; v_gene: TRBV29-1; CDR3aa: CSVGLGKYNEQFF; CDR3nt: TGCAGCGTTGGGTTGGGAAAATACAATGAGCAGTTCTTC
len: 15; j_gene: TRBJ2-1; abundance: .; d_gene: .; v_gene: TRBV27; CDR3aa: CASRLLEAGYNEQFF; CDR3nt: TGTGCCAGCAGGTTATTGGAGGCCGGGTACAATGAGCAGTTCTTC
len: 13; j_gene: TRBJ1-1; abundance: few; d_gene: .; v_gene: TRBV27; CDR3aa: CASSLGGHTEAFF; CDR3nt: TGTGCCAGCAGTTTGGGGGGGCACACTGAAGCTTTCTTT
len: 19; j_gene: TRBJ1-4; abundance: .; d_gene: .; v_gene: TRBV27; CDR3aa: CASSFVHPGSGLTNEKLFF; CDR3nt: TGTGCCAGCAGTTTCGTGCACCCTGGTTCGGGCCTAACGAATGAAAAACTGTTTTTT
len: 13; j_gene: TRBJ2-1; abundance: .; d_gene: .; v_gene: TRBV5-6; CDR3aa: CASNFEEYNEQFF; CDR3nt: TGTGCCAGCAACTTCGAGGAATACAATGAGCAGTTCTTC
len: 17; j_gene: TRBJ2-1; abundance: .; d_gene: TRBD2; v_gene: TRBV7-9; CDR3aa: CASSSGLAGVGYNEQFF; CDR3nt: TGTGCCAGCAGCTCCGGACTAGCGGGAGTTGGATACAATGAGCAGTTCTTC
len: 15; j_gene: TRBJ2-5; abundance: .; d_gene: TRBD1; v_gene: TRBV11-2; CDR3aa: CASSLPRGSGETQYF; CDR3nt: TGTGCCAGCAGTCTTCCCAGGGGGTCCGGAGAGACCCAGTACTTC
len: 15; j_gene: TRBJ2-3; abundance: .; d_gene: .; v_gene: TRBV5-1; CDR3aa: CASSLGGRADDTQYF; CDR3nt: TGCGCCAGCAGCTTAGGGGGGAGGGCCGATGATACGCAGTATTTT
len: 15; j_gene: TRBJ2-5; abundance: .; d_gene: .; v_gene: TRBV4-1; CDR3aa: CASSLLRGLGETQYF; CDR3nt: TGCGCCAGCAGCCTCCTCCGGGGGTTGGGGGAGACCCAGTACTTC
len: 15; j_gene: TRBJ1-2; abundance: .; d_gene: .; v_gene: TRBV7-2; CDR3aa: CASPSDRGVNYGYTF; CDR3nt: TGTGCCAGCCCCTCCGACAGAGGGGTCAACTATGGCTACACCTTC
len: 19; j_gene: TRBJ2-3; abundance: .; d_gene: .; v_gene: TRBV7-7; CDR3aa: CASSLEGGDTGTDRDTQYF; CDR3nt: TGTGCTAGCAGCTTAGAGGGAGGGGACACCGGGACAGACAGAGATACGCAGTATTTT
len: 17; j_gene: TRBJ1-4; abundance: .; d_gene: TRBD1; v_gene: TRBV27; CDR3aa: CASSLSSEGAWAEKLFF; CDR3nt: TGTGCCAGCAGTTTATCTTCTGAGGGGGCCTGGGCTGAAAAACTGTTTTTT
len: 11; j_gene: TRBJ1-1; abundance: .; d_gene: .; v_gene: TRBV5-6; CDR3aa: CASSLGGEAFF; CDR3nt: TGTGCCAGCAGCCTGGGGGGTGAAGCTTTCTTT
len: 12; j_gene: TRBJ2-1; abundance: once; d_gene: TRBD2; v_gene: TRBV27; CDR3aa: CASSLLAGEEFF; CDR3nt: TGTGCCAGCAGTTTGCTAGCGGGGGAGGAGTTCTTC
len: 18; j_gene: TRBJ2-1; abundance: .; d_gene: TRBD2; v_gene: TRBV14; CDR3aa: CASSQEASWREFYNEQFF; CDR3nt: TGTGCCAGCAGCCAAGAGGCCTCGTGGCGGGAGTTCTACAATGAGCAGTTCTTC
len: 19; j_gene: TRBJ2-3; abundance: .; d_gene: .; v_gene: TRBV13; CDR3aa: CASSSHLSGQTPSTDTQYF; CDR3nt: TGTGCCAGCAGCTCACACCTGAGCGGACAGACCCCTAGCACAGATACGCAGTATTTT
len: 15; j_gene: TRBJ2-1; abundance: .; d_gene: TRBD2; v_gene: TRBV25-1; CDR3aa: CASSDAGEGYNEQFF; CDR3nt: TGTGCCAGCAGTGACGCGGGAGAGGGGTACAATGAGCAGTTCTTC
len: 16; j_gene: TRBJ1-1; abundance: .; d_gene: .; v_gene: TRBV7-6; CDR3aa: CASSLGGGPENTEAFF; CDR3nt: TGTGCCAGCAGCTTGGGGGGAGGGCCTGAGAACACTGAAGCTTTCTTT
len: 12; j_gene: TRBJ1-1; abundance: few; d_gene: .; v_gene: TRBV30; CDR3aa: CAWSGLEAEAFF; CDR3nt: TGTGCCTGGAGTGGTCTGGAGGCCGAAGCTTTCTTT
len: 19; j_gene: TRBJ2-3; abundance: .; d_gene: TRBD1; v_gene: TRBV5-3; CDR3aa: CARSDEAGPGQGAEGTQYF; CDR3nt: TGTGCCAGAAGCGATGAAGCCGGACCGGGACAGGGGGCGGAGGGTACGCAGTATTTT